This T cell receptor beta chain was obtained from a study of T cells in Graves' hyperthyroidism and ophthalmopathy. For the study at large: Peripheral blood was acquired at first diagnosis, ahead of any therapy whatsoever. Findings of the study overall: Ophthalmopathy and stable hyperthyroidism were separated by a 13 V-J model. Ophthalmopathy onset followed model prediction by a median approximately 6.2 months.

In the ophthalmopathy cohort, Clinical Activity Score was at least 3, NOSPECS grade at least 4, and duration under 3 months. This CDR3 comprises 14 residues. Germline values: CDR1 MNHNS, CDR2 SASEGT. The germline V and J ends were trimmed by 8 bases and 3 bases, with 16 bases remaining between them. Many counts were recorded for this clonotype. Antigen: not known. Researchers amplified the TCR beta CDR3 regions from RNA transcripts. TCR CDR3 regions were first amplified by RT-PCR with HTBI primers. TCRdb processed the multiplex PCR reads anew with MiXCR; each CDR3 protein has one entry. The sample carries 700,000 or so distinct CDR3 sequences, 13% to 15% recorded once.

This chain connects TRBV6-1 to TRBJ1-1, with a tentative D call TRBD1 (5 bases). The receptor was derived from a woman aged 50 to 65 with Graves' ophthalmopathy. The sequenced sample consisted of blood. In DNA, the CDR3 is TGTGCCAGCTCGGGGGGGGGTTTGGACACTGAAGCTTTCTTT. Amino acid sequence: CASSGGGLDTEAFF.